Reported below is one T cell receptor (beta chain). This record belongs to a study of blood T cell repertoires in COVID-19. Trimming at V came to 7 bases and at J to 7 bases, leaving 4 bases not matched to a gene. The germline V gene encodes CDR1 MDHEN and CDR2 SYDVKM. The CDR3 extends over 12 amino acids. Under the authors' procedure: Nucleated cell number was recorded as an estimate derived from reference gene primer amplification. Some clones are missing from TCRdb's copy, which holds only in-frame ones; the method was immunoSEQ multiplex PCR. The DNA gave D and trimming, while V, J and clone size come from that table. The sample carries roughly 290,000 clones, approximately 90% recorded once.

V usage is TRBV28 and J usage is TRBJ1-5; 7 bases agree with TRBD1. Sequencing was performed on peripheral blood. The sequence was collected from a man aged 25-40 years with acute or convalescent COVID-19. In DNA, the CDR3 is TGTGCCAGCAACACAGGGGTGCAGCCCCAGCATTTT. Translated: CASNTGVQPQHF.